Presented here are 22 T cell receptor beta chains from one specimen sequenced in a study of T-cell reconstitution after alpha-beta-depleted transplantation in children. The library targeted TCRbeta and was prepared with unique molecular identifiers. A single record per CDR3 protein comes from TCRdb applying MiXCR to the PCR reads. The data show hundreds of thousands of distinct CDR3 sequences, 15% to 20% seen once. The sample consisted of PBMCs, mostly from graft donor cells, taken 360 days after TCRalphabeta/CD19-depleted stem cell transplant. These receptors were collected from a boy in the first two years of life who had a stem cell transplant for Wiskott-Aldrich syndrome, so the T cells may come from the graft donor.

This clonotype has at least ten counts. The chain uses TRBV24-1 and TRBJ2-1, with TRBD2 matching 13 bases. The CDR3 is 20 amino acids. Germline V gives CDR1 KGHDR, CDR2 SFDVKD. The trim removed 3 bases at V and 0 bases at J, leaving 10 bases unmatched. Here the CDR3 reads CATSDPGLAGSTSSYNEQFF. CDR3 nucleotide sequence: TGTGCCACCAGTGATCCGGGACTAGCGGGATCAACGAGCTCCTACAATGAGCAGTTCTTC.

CDR3 nucleotides: TGTGCCAGCAGCTTCACCGCCAAGGAGCAGTTCTTC. This translates into CASSFTAKEQFF. This chain links TRBV7-9 with TRBJ2-1; D is ambiguous. Per germline, CDR1 SEHNR and CDR2 FQNEAQ (reference sequence). This CDR3 contains 12 residues. The V gene lost 3 bases and the J gene lost 10 bases, with 10 bases spanning the gap. The entire variable domain, with the rest obtained from reference TRBV7-9 and TRBJ2-1, is as follows: DTGVSQNPRHKITKRGQNVTFRCDPISEHNRLYWYRQTLGQGPEFLTYFQNEAQLEKSRLLSDRFSAERPKGSFSTLEIQRTEQGDSAMYLCASSFTAKEQFFGPGTRLTVL.

This clonotype was picked up many times. J is TRBJ1-1 and V is TRBV10-3, with 8 positions matching TRBD1. Trimming removed 2 bases from V and 4 bases from J; junction bases left unmatched: 12. The CDR3 is made up of 17 amino acids. Per the germline V gene, CDR1 is ENHRY and CDR2 is SYGVKD. The CDR3: CAISEAPPRGRVTEAFF. The DNA of the CDR3 is TGTGCCATCAGTGAGGCCCCTCCCAGGGGGCGGGTCACTGAAGCTTTCTTT.

In its sample, this clonotype was seen a few times. The V and J genes are TRBV4-1 and TRBJ1-6; TRBD1 might be the D (6 bases). CDR3 length equals 15 residues. Germline lookup yields CDR1 MGHRA and CDR2 YSYEKL. The V gene lost 1 base and the J gene lost 9 bases, with 13 bases spanning the gap. This CDR3 reads CASSQVAGAGSPLHF. CDR3 DNA sequence: TGCGCCAGCAGCCAAGTGGCGGGGGCTGGTTCACCCCTCCACTTT.

This clonotype was seen just once. The chain is built from TRBV4-3 and TRBJ1-2; the D is unclear. Germline V gene data show CDR1 as LGHNA and CDR2 as YSLEER. CDR3 length: 14 amino acids. V gave up 0 bases and J gave up 7 bases, with 12 bases separating them. The CDR3: CASSQDIAASGYTF. CDR3 nucleotide sequence: TGCGCCAGCAGCCAAGATATAGCGGCGTCTGGCTACACCTTC.

This clonotype turned up a few times. The chain carries TRBV27 and TRBJ2-1; 10 nucleotides align to TRBD2. Germline V lookup: CDR1 MNHEY, CDR2 SMNVEV (reference sequence). The ends lost 3 bases at V and 7 bases at J; junction bases unmatched: 9. This CDR3 is 16 amino acids long. In DNA, the CDR3 is TGTGCCAGCAGTTTCTTGGGACTAGCGAGAGGGAATGAGCAGTTCTTC. This codes for CASSFLGLARGNEQFF.

A few counts support this clonotype. The gene calls are TRBV7-6 and TRBJ2-3, with D maybe TRBD2 (5 bases). V was shortened by 0 bases and J by 4 bases, with 14 bases between the two germline ends. The CDR3 totals 16 residues. Germline values: CDR1 SGHVS, CDR2 FNYEAQ. CDR3 sequence: CASSLASRAGPDTQYF. The CDR3 DNA is TGTGCCAGCAGCTTAGCGTCTCGGGCGGGCCCAGATACGCAGTATTTT. Complete variable domain (other parts from reference TRBV7-6 and TRBJ2-3): GAGVSQSPRYKVTKRGQDVALRCDPISGHVSLYWYRQALGQGPEFLTYFNYEAQQDKSGLPNDRFSAERPEGSISTLTIQRTEQRDSAMYRCASSLASRAGPDTQYFGPGTRLTVL.

This clonotype came up a few times. This chain joins TRBV2 and TRBJ2-3; the match to TRBD2 covers 7 bases. J was trimmed by 0 bases and V by 6 bases; bases with no gene match: 12. The germline gives CDR1 SNHLY, CDR2 FYNNEI. There are 17 residues in the CDR3. As DNA, the CDR3 is TGTGCCAGCAGGGACTTTGGGAGGGCAACGAGCACAGATACGCAGTATTTT. Protein: CASRDFGRATSTDTQYF.

The chain employs TRBV28 and TRBJ2-6; a possible D gene is TRBD2 (5 bases). The germline V gene has CDR1 MDHEN and CDR2 SYDVKM. This CDR3 contains 16 residues. Trimming took off 4 bases at V and 4 bases at J, with 14 bases between the two ends. CDR3 nucleotides: TGTGCCAGCAGTTATACGCTCGGGAAGGGGGCCAACGTCCTGACTTTC. Protein product: CASSYTLGKGANVLTF.

This clonotype was seen more than once but under ten times. The chain is built from TRBV11-2 and TRBJ2-2, with TRBD1 matching over 10 bases. CDR1 and CDR2 (germline): SGHAT, FQNNGV. CDR3 length: 19 amino acids. Trimming at V came to 1 base and at J to 4 bases, leaving 12 bases not matched to a gene. CDR3 in DNA: TGTGCCAGCAGCTTAGTACCCCTGGGGACAGGGGTTGCCACCGGGGAGCTGTTTTTT. It translates to CASSLVPLGTGVATGELFF.

This clonotype was observed a few times. The chain carries TRBV20-1 and TRBJ2-2; possible D gene TRBD1, 5 bases. CDR1 and CDR2 (germline): DFQATT, SNEGSKA (reference sequence). V shed 1 base and J shed 1 base, with 10 bases lying between them. CDR3 length: 15 amino acids. The CDR3 DNA reads TGCAGTGCTAGAGCCACAGGATTGAACACCGGGGAGCTGTTTTTT. Amino acid sequence: CSARATGLNTGELFF.

This clonotype was seen repeatedly, ten times or more. The gene calls are TRBV10-2 and TRBJ2-3; the match to TRBD1 covers 9 bases. The junction had 4 bases not matched to a gene; V was cut back by 6 bases and J by 0 bases. The CDR3 loop spans 15 amino acids. Germline V gives CDR1 WSHSY, CDR2 SAAADI. As DNA, the CDR3 is TGCGCCAGCAGGATACAGGGGGCTAGCACAGATACGCAGTATTTT. This sequence encodes CASRIQGASTDTQYF.

This clonotype has just a few counts. The chain recombines TRBV12-3 or TRBV12-4 with TRBJ2-2; TRBD2 is a possible D gene (7 bases). The CDR3 length is 14 residues. V lost 6 bases and J 6 bases, leaving 14 bases between the germline ends. The CDR3: CASRGRGHAGELFF. The CDR3 region has the DNA TGTGCCAGCAGGGGGAGGGGACACGCCGGGGAGCTGTTTTTT.

The chain uses TRBV7-9 and TRBJ2-5; TRBD2 agrees at 10 bases. This CDR3 is built from 14 residues. V lost 4 bases, J lost 5 bases, and 4 bases stayed unmatched. Germline V CDR1 and CDR2: SEHNR, FQNEAQ (reference sequence). CDR3 loop: CASSSGLARETQYF. For the CDR3, the DNA is TGTGCCAGCAGCTCGGGACTAGCGAGGGAGACCCAGTACTTC.

This clonotype showed up many times. This rearrangement joins TRBV7-7 to TRBJ2-2; perhaps TRBD2 as D (5 bases). Between the trimmed V and J ends, which lost 8 bases and 4 bases, there was a span of 14 bases. The germline V gene has CDR1 SSHAT and CDR2 FNYEAQ (reference sequence). This CDR3 region has 14 residues. CDR3 DNA sequence: TGTGCCAGCTCTCGGGATTTCGGCACCGGGGAGCTGTTTTTT. Encoded protein: CASSRDFGTGELFF.

The DNA for the CDR3 is TGTGCCAGCACTCCAAGGGGGCGGAACACTGAAGCTTTCTTT. It translates to CASTPRGRNTEAFF. This chain links TRBV12-3 or TRBV12-4 with TRBJ1-1, with 7 bases lining up with TRBD1. The CDR3 has 14 amino acids. Trimming cost V 7 bases and J 1 base; bases outside gene matches: 6.

The chain carries TRBV4-1 and TRBJ2-7, with a possible D match to TRBD2 (5 bases). This CDR3 spans 15 amino acids. Germline assignment: CDR1 MGHRA and CDR2 YSYEKL. Between the trimmed V and J ends, which lost 4 bases and 0 bases, there was a span of 13 bases. The CDR3 bases are TGCGCCAGCAGCCCAAGAGAGGGCAACTCCTACGAGCAGTACTTC. This encodes CASSPREGNSYEQYF.

This rearrangement joins TRBV6-5 to TRBJ1-6, with D uncertain. The CDR3 has 12 residues. V shed 2 bases and J shed 9 bases, with 5 bases lying between them. The V gene's germline CDR1 is MNHEY and CDR2 SVGAGI. The CDR3 sequence: CASSYAGSPLHF. The DNA for the CDR3 is TGTGCCAGCAGTTACGCTGGTTCACCCCTCCACTTT.

This clonotype was counted only a few times. The V gene is TRBV20-1, the J gene TRBJ2-3; D gene unclear. V gave up 0 bases and J gave up 0 bases, with 4 bases separating them. CDR3 size: 13 residues. The germline gives CDR1 DFQATT, CDR2 SNEGSKA (reference sequence). The CDR3 here is CSARDTSTDTQYF. The CDR3 DNA follows: TGCAGTGCTAGAGATACAAGCACAGATACGCAGTATTTT.

This clonotype was counted ten times or more. The chain links TRBV7-9 to TRBJ2-2, with TRBD1 matching 8 bases. The germline CDR1 and CDR2 sequences are SEHNR and FQNEAQ (reference sequence). With 2 bases clipped from V and 1 base from J, the junction kept 3 bases outside the gene matches. CDR3 length equals 16 residues. CDR3 sequence reads: CASSLLGQGNTGELFF. For the CDR3, the DNA is TGTGCCAGCAGCTTACTCGGACAGGGGAACACCGGGGAGCTGTTTTTT.

This clonotype turned up a few times. The chain employs TRBV5-1 and TRBJ2-2; TRBD1 is a possible D gene (6 bases). Between the trimmed V and J ends, which lost 1 base and 0 bases, there was a span of 7 bases. Looked up from germline, CDR1 is SGHRS and CDR2 is YFSETQ. CDR3 length: 15 amino acids. The CDR3 loop reads CASSLYRANTGELFF. CDR3 nucleotides: TGCGCCAGCAGCTTGTACAGGGCGAACACCGGGGAGCTGTTTTTT.

The V gene is TRBV15, the J gene TRBJ2-3; unclear D gene. V was cut by 6 bases and J by 3 bases, with 13 bases left in between. CDR1 and CDR2 from the germline V gene are LNHNV and YYDKDF (reference sequence). The CDR3 runs 14 residues. CDR3 sequence: CATRGSGGTDTQYF. CDR3 coding DNA: TGTGCCACCAGGGGGTCTGGTGGGACAGATACGCAGTATTTT.